This TCR beta chain was sequenced for a study of CD8 T cells in ankylosing spondylitis. General study points: Enrichment of disease-linked clones was reportedly significant in matched ankylosing spondylitis synovial fluid. Both synovial fluid and blood in reactive arthritis had previously been reported to carry some motif variants. A motif of 8 or 9 highly homologous TCR beta variants was seen as apparently characteristic of ankylosing spondylitis blood.

This CDR3 is 16 amino acids long. V lost 3 bases, J lost 1 base, and 2 bases stayed unmatched. The V gene's germline CDR1 is SNHLY and CDR2 FYNNEI. In TCRdb, the 5' RACE reads were re-called with MiXCR into one record per CDR3 protein. The data show 250,000 to 300,000 distinct CDR3 sequences, approximately 20% seen once. With regard to this clonotype: Its antigen is unidentified.

The receptor was isolated from a male donor with ankylosing spondylitis or in good health (not recorded which). What was sequenced was blood, either unsorted or a sorted T cell fraction (not recorded which). The chain combines TRBV2 with TRBJ2-3; 12 nucleotides align to TRBD1. CDR3 in DNA: TGTGCCAGCAGTGAGGGACAGGGGGCTGGCACAGATACGCAGTATTTT. Translated, it gives CASSEGQGAGTDTQYF.